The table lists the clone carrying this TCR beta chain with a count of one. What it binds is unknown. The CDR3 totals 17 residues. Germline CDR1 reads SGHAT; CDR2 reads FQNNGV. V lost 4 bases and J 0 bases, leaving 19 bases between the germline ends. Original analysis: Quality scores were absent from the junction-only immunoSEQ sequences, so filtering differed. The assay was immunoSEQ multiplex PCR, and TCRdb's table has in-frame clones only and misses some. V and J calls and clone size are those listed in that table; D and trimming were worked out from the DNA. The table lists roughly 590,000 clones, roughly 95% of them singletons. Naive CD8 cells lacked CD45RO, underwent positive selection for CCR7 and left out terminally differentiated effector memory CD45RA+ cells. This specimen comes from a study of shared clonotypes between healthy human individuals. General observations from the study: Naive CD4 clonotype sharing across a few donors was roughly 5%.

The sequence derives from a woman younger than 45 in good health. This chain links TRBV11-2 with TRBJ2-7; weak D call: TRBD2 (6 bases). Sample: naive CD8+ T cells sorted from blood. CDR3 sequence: CASSYSMAEGSSYEQYF. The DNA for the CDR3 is TGTGCCAGCAGCTACTCAATGGCGGAGGGGAGCTCCTACGAGCAGTACTTC.